A selection of T cell receptor beta chains follows, all from one sample in a study of human T cells and chemical hapten exposure. Each CDR3 protein gets one entry after TCRdb re-called the RACE reads with MiXCR. The sample has some 110,000 distinct CDR3 sequences; roughly 10% are singletons. Sequenced material: whole blood, taken in connection with sensitization to the hapten diphenylcyclopropenone (DPC). These TCRs come from a woman aged 45-60 years with alopecia areata. Some clones in this sample may be carry-over from other donors' samples. CDR3s include the opening cysteine and the closing phenylalanine or tryptophan. Fields, in order: D gene, clone size, J gene, V gene, CDR3 DNA, CDR3 protein. A D gene is named only where the DNA matches it firmly. Clone size, where shown, is once, few, many, or a class for clones that have expanded.

. few TRBJ1-4 TRBV5-1 TGCGCCAGCAGCTTGGAAGGTTTTAATGAAAAACTGTTTTTT CASSLEGFNEKLFF
. many TRBJ1-3 TRBV20-1 TGCAGTGCTAGGGGCGGAAACACCATATATTTT CSARGGNTIYF
. few TRBJ2-2 TRBV7-2 TGTGCCAGCAGCCGAGTCAGGAGCACCGGGGAGCTGTTTTTT CASSRVRSTGELFF
TRBD2 few TRBJ2-7 TRBV3-1 TGTGCCAGCAGCCAGCTTATGACTAGCGGTGTGTACGAGCAGTACTTC CASSQLMTSGVYEQYF
. many TRBJ2-3 TRBV11-2 TGTGCCAGCAGCTTATTCCAGTCTAGGGATACGCAGTATTTT CASSLFQSRDTQYF
TRBD1 many TRBJ2-3 TRBV27 TGTGCCAGCAGTAGATCGACAGGGCTAAGCGATACGCAGTATTTT CASSRSTGLSDTQYF
TRBD2 many TRBJ2-1 TRBV18 TGTGCCAGCTCCCCTTCTACTAGCGGGGGATCTTTTGTCTTC CASSPSTSGGSFVF
. few TRBJ1-5 TRBV27 TGTGCCAGCAGTTCTATAGTTAGGGGGGAGCCCCAGCATTTT CASSSIVRGEPQHF
. few TRBJ1-6 TRBV6-5 TGTGCCAGCAGTTACGCCCCGAGCTCCTATAATTCACCCCTCCACTTT CASSYAPSSYNSPLHF
. . TRBJ2-3 TRBV7-2 TGTGCCAGCAGCCCACAGCTGAGTTGGGCCACAGATACGCAGTATTTT CASSPQLSWATDTQYF
TRBD1 many TRBJ2-5 TRBV6-6 TGTGCCAGCAGTTATAATGGGACAGGGGGCGAAGGGGAGACCCAGTACTTC CASSYNGTGGEGETQYF
. few TRBJ1-1 TRBV5-5 TGTGCCAGCAGCTTGTCAGGGACTGAAGCTTTCTTT CASSLSGTEAFF
TRBD2 many TRBJ2-3 TRBV29-1 TGCAGCGTTGGGGTACTAGCGGGAGGCCAAGATACGCAGTATTTT CSVGVLAGGQDTQYF
. few TRBJ2-3 TRBV18 TGTGCCAGCTCAGGGACCGGGACAGATACGCAGTATTTT CASSGTGTDTQYF
TRBD2 many TRBJ2-1 TRBV25-1 TGTGCCAGCAGAGGACTAGCGGGCAATGAGCAGTTCTTC CASRGLAGNEQFF
. . TRBJ2-7 TRBV20-1 TGCAGTGCTATAAAAATGCAGGAGCAGTACTTC CSAIKMQEQYF
. . TRBJ1-1 TRBV4-1 TGCGCCAGCAGCCAAGACTCAGGGACGAACACTGAAGCTTTCTTT CASSQDSGTNTEAFF
. . TRBJ2-3 TRBV7-6 TGTGCCAGCAGCATTCCGATGGCAGATACGCAGTATTTT CASSIPMADTQYF
TRBD2 . TRBJ2-1 TRBV7-9 TGTGCCAGCAGCTTAGTTAGCGGGAGGGCCGACAATGAGCAGTTCTTC CASSLVSGRADNEQFF
. few TRBJ1-2 TRBV6-5 TGTGCCAGCAGTTCCGCTGCTAGGGGGGCTAACTATGGCTACACCTTC CASSSAARGANYGYTF
. many TRBJ2-3 TRBV20-1 TGCAGTGCTAGATCCCCCGACCGGGACTTAGGCACAGATACGCAGTATTTT CSARSPDRDLGTDTQYF
. once TRBJ1-1 TRBV6-6 TGTGCCAGCAGTTACGGCGGATCTGAGACTGAAGCTTTCTTT CASSYGGSETEAFF
TRBD2 . TRBJ2-7 TRBV2 TGTGCCAGCGGAGGAGCGGGACGCGGCGAGCAGTACTTC CASGGAGRGEQYF
. . TRBJ1-5 TRBV20-1 TGCAGTGCTAGAGCCCCGTCGGTTTGGGGAGATCAGCCCCAGCATTTT CSARAPSVWGDQPQHF
. . TRBJ2-4 TRBV6-5 TGTGCCAGCAGTTACTCCTCGATAGCCAAAAACATTCAGTACTTC CASSYSSIAKNIQYF
. . TRBJ2-7 TRBV27 TGTGCCAGCAGTTTATCGGTCCGGGACCCTGAGGAGCAGTACTTC CASSLSVRDPEEQYF
TRBD1 few TRBJ2-7 TRBV28 TGTGCCAGCAGTCCCTTACAGGGGCTAACCTACGAGCAGTACTTC CASSPLQGLTYEQYF
TRBD1 many TRBJ2-7 TRBV29-1 TGCAGCGTCATGACAGGGGACGAGCAGTACTTC CSVMTGDEQYF
TRBD2 many TRBJ2-7 TRBV3-1 TGTGCCAGCAGCCAAACGACTAGCGGTCAATACGAGCAGTACTTC CASSQTTSGQYEQYF
. few TRBJ1-2 TRBV4-2 TGTGCCAGCAGCCCCCTTCGAAGCTTTTCTGATGGCTACACCTTC CASSPLRSFSDGYTF
. . TRBJ1-6 TRBV20-1 TGCAGTGCTAGAGATGCTTTTACCGGGACGGTCTATAATTCACCCCTCCACTTT CSARDAFTGTVYNSPLHF
. . TRBJ1-4 TRBV6-1 TGTGCCAGCAGTGAAGCCGGGACACGGGAAAAACTGTTTTTT CASSEAGTREKLFF
. few TRBJ2-1 TRBV2 TGTGCCAGCAGTGGGGAACCAGCAGACTTC CASSGEPADF
. . TRBJ1-2 TRBV9 TGTGCCAGCAGCGTAGAGTACCAGGGTTTTAACTATGGCTACACCTTC CASSVEYQGFNYGYTF
TRBD2 . TRBJ2-1 TRBV5-4 TGTGCCAGCAGCTTGACTAGCGGAGCTGGTGAGCAGTTCTTC CASSLTSGAGEQFF
TRBD2 . TRBJ2-2 TRBV29-1 TGCAGCGTTGAAGCCTCTCCTCCAGCGGGGCGCACCGGGGAGCTGTTTTTT CSVEASPPAGRTGELFF
TRBD2 . TRBJ2-5 TRBV9 TGTGCCAGCACCCGGACTAGCGGGGAGCAAGAGACCCAGTACTTC CASTRTSGEQETQYF
. once TRBJ1-5 TRBV2 TGTGCCAGCAGTGGTCAGAGGGGCAAGACGGATCAGCCCCAGCATTTT CASSGQRGKTDQPQHF
. . TRBJ1-1 TRBV29-1 TGCAGCGTGGCCCCAGCTTTCTTT CSVAPAFF
. medium-sized TRBJ1-2 TRBV2 TGTGCCAGCAGTGAAACTAGGGCAGGGCCCCCAGTCCTCTATGGCTACACCTTC CASSETRAGPPVLYGYTF
TRBD2 few TRBJ2-1 TRBV29-1 TGCAGCGTTGAACTCGGACTAGCGGAGTACAATGAGCAGTTCTTC CSVELGLAEYNEQFF